The source of this T cell receptor beta chain is a study of cytomegalovirus exposure and HLA in healthy donors. Turning to the study itself: Prior work identified 95 million to 120 million unique TCR beta sequences in around 170 million T cells. Study results and limitations: Based on reports, TCR beta sequences accurately predicted HLA-A and HLA-B alleles for most subjects. Previously analyzed data showed that most TCR beta V segments were productive at a frequency of about 90% or about 30%.

PCR amplification relied on 60 Vbeta primers (plus 13 Jbeta primers). The repertoire was sequenced with immunoSEQ multiplex PCR; TCRdb's copy has only in-frame clones and lacks some. The top ten hold 2.2% of the sample, which has roughly 170,000 clones, 75% to 85% seen once. This clone has a handful of counts. Its antigen is currently unknown. Each of the donors was a healthy bone marrow donor. This CDR3 region has 14 residues. Per the germline V gene, CDR1 is MNHNS and CDR2 is SASEGT. After removal of 5 bases from V and 4 bases from J, the junction contained 6 bases not matched to a gene. The receptor was isolated from a woman in her 30s in good health and CMV-seronegative. The V gene is TRBV6-1, the J gene TRBJ2-7; TRBD1 matches 9 bases. The sample comprised PBMCs. The CDR3 sequence is CASSIKTGGYEQYF. The CDR3 DNA follows: TGTGCCAGCAGTATAAAGACAGGGGGTTACGAGCAGTACTTC.